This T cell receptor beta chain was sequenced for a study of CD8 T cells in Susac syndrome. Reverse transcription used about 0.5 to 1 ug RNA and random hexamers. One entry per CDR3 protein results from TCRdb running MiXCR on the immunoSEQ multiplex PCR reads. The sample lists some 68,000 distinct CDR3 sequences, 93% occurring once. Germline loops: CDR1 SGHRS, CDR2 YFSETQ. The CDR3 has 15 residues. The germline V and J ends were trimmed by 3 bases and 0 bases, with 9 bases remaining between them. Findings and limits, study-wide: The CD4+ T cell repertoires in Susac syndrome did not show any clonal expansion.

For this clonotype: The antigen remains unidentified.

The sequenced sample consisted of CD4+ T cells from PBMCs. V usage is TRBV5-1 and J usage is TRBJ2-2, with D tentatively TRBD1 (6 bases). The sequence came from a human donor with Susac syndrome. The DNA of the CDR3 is TGCGCCAGCAGCTCCGGACAGCCGAACACCGGGGAGCTGTTTTTT. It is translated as CASSSGQPNTGELFF.